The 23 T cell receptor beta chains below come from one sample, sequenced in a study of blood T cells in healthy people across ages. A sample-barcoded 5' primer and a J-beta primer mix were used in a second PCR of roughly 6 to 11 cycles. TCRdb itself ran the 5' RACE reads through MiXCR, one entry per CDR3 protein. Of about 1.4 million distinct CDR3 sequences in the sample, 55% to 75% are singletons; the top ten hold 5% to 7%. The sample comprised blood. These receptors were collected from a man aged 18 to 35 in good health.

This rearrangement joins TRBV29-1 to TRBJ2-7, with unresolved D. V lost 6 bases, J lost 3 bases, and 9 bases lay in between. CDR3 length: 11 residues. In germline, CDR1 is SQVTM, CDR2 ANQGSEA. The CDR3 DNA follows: TGCAGCGTGCGGCACAGCTACGAGCAGTACTTC. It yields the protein CSVRHSYEQYF.

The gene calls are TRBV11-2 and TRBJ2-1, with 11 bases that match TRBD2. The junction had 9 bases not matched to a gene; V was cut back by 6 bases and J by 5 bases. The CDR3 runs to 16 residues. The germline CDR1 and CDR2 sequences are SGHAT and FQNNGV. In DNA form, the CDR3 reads TGTGCCAGCAGTCGAAATCCACTAGCGGGAGACAATGAGCAGTTCTTC. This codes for CASSRNPLAGDNEQFF.

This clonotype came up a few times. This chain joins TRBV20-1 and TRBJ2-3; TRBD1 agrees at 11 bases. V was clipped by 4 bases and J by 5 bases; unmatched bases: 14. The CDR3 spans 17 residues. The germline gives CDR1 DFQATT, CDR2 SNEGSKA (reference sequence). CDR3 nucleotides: TGCAGTGCTAAGATGGCCCCCGGACAGGGGGCCGTAGATACGCAGTATTTT. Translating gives CSAKMAPGQGAVDTQYF.

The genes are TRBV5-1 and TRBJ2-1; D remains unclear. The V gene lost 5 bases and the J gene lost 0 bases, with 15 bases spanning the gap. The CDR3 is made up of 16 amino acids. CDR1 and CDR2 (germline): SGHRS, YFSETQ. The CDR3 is CASRSGTMTSYNEQFF. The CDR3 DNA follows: TGCGCCAGCAGGTCCGGAACCATGACCTCCTACAATGAGCAGTTCTTC. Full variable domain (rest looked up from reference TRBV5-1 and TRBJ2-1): KAGVTQTPRYLIKTRGQQVTLSCSPISGHRSVSWYQQTPGQGLQFLFEYFSETQRNKGNFPGRFSGRQFSNSRSEMNVSTLELGDSALYLCASRSGTMTSYNEQFFGPGTRLTVL.

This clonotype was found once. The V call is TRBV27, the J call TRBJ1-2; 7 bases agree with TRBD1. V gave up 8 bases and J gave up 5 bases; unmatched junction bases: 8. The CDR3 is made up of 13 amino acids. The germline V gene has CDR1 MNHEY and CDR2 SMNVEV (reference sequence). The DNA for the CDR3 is TGTGCCAGCGGCATGGGACAGCCTTATGGCTACACCTTC. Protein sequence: CASGMGQPYGYTF.

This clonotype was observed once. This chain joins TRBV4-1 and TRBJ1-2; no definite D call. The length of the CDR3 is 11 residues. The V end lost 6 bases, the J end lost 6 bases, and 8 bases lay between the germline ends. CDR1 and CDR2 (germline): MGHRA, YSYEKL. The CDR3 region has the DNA TGCGCCAGCAGGGCGCTTGATGGCTACACCTTC. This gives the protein CASRALDGYTF.

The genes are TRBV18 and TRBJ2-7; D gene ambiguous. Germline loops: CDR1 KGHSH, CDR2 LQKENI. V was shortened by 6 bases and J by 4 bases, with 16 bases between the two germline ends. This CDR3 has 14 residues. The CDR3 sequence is CASSPYSLGYEQYF. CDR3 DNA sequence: TGTGCCAGCTCTCCCTATTCCTTGGGTTACGAGCAGTACTTC.

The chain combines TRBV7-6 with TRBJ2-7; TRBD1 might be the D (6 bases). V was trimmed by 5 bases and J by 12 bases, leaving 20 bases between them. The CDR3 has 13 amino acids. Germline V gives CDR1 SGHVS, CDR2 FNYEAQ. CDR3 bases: TGTGCCAGCAGCAGGCGACGGGACACTACGCGGTACTTC. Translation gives CASSRRRDTTRYF.

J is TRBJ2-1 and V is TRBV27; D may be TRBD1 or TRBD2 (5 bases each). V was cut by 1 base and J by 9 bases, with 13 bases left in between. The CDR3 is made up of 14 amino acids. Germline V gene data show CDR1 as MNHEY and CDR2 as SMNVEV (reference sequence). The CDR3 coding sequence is TGTGCCAGCAGTTTATTAGGGACCATGAGTGAGCAGTTCTTC. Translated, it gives CASSLLGTMSEQFF.

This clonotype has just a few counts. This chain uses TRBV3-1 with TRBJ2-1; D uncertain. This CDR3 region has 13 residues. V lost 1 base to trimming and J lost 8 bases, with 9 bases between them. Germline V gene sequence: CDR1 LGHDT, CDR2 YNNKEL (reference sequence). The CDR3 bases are TGTGCCAGCAGCCAAGTTGGAAGCCATGAGCAGTTCTTC. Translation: CASSQVGSHEQFF.

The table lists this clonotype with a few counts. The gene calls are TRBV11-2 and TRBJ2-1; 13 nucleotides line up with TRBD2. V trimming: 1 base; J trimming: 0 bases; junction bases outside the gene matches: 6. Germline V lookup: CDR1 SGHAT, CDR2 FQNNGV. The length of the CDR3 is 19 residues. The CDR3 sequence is CASSLVLAGGPSSYNEQFF. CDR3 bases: TGTGCCAGCAGCTTAGTACTAGCGGGGGGGCCCAGCTCCTACAATGAGCAGTTCTTC.

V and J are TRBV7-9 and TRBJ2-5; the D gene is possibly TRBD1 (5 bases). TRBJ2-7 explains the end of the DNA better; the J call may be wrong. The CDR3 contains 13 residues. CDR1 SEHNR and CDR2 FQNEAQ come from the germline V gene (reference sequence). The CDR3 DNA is TGTGCCAGCAGGAGCAAGACAGACTACGAGCAGTACTTC. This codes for CASRSKTDYEQYF.

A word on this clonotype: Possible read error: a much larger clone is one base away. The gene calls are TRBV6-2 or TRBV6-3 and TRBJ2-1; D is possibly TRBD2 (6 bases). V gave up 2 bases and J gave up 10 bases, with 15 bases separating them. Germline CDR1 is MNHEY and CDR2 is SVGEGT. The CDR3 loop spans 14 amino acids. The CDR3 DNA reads TGTGCCAGCAGTTACGGAGGTCCCCGGGGGGAGCAGTTCTTC. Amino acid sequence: CASSYGGPRGEQFF.

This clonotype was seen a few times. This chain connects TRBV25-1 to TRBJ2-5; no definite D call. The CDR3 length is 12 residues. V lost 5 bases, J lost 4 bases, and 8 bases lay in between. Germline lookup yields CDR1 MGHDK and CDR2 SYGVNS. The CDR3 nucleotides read TGTGCCAGCAGTCGTGAGCGAGAGACCCAGTACTTC. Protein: CASSRERETQYF.

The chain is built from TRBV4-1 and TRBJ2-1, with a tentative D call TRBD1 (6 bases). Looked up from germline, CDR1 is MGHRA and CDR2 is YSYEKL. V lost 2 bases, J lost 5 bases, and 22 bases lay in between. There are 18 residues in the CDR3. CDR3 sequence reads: CASSQIPKDRFWDNEQFF. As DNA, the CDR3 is TGCGCCAGCAGCCAAATTCCTAAAGACAGGTTCTGGGACAATGAGCAGTTCTTC.

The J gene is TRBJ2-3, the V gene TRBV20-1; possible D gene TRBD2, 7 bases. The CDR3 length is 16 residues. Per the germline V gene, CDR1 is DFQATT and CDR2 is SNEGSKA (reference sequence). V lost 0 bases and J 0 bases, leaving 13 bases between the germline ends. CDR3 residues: CSAREGASGSTDTQYF. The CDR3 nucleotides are TGCAGTGCTAGAGAGGGGGCTAGCGGAAGCACAGATACGCAGTATTTT.

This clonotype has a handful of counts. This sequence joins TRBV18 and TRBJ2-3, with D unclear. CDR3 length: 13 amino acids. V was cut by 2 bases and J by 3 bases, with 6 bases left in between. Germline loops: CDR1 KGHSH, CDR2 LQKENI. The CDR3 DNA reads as TGTGCCAGCTCACCAAGAGTGACAGATACGCAGTATTTT. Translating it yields CASSPRVTDTQYF.

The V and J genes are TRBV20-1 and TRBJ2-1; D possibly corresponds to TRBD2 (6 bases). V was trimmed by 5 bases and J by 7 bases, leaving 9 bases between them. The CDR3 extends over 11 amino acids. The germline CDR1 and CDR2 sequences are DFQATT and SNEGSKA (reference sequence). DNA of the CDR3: TGCAGTGCTCGACTAGTGAATGAGCAGTTCTTC. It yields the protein CSARLVNEQFF.

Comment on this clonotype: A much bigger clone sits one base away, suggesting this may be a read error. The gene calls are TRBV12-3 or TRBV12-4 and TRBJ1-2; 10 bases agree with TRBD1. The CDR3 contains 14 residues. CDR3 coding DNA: TGTGCCCGCAGCTGGGACAGGGGCGCGCGTGGCTACACCTTC. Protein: CARSWDRGARGYTF.

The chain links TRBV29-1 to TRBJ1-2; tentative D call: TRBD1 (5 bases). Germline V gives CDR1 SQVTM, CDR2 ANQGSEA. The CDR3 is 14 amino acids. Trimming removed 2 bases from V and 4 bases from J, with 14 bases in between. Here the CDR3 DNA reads TGCAGCGTTGAAAATGGGGTGGGACTCTATGGCTACACCTTC. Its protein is CSVENGVGLYGYTF.

CDR3 sequence reads: CAWSGWSYGYTF. CDR3 DNA: TGTGCCTGGAGCGGCTGGAGCTATGGCTACACCTTC. The chain recombines TRBV30 with TRBJ1-2, with unresolved D. Trimming took off 3 bases at V and 4 bases at J, with 9 bases between the two ends. The CDR3 sequence is 12 residues long. CDR1 and CDR2 (germline): GTSNPN, SVGIG (reference sequence).

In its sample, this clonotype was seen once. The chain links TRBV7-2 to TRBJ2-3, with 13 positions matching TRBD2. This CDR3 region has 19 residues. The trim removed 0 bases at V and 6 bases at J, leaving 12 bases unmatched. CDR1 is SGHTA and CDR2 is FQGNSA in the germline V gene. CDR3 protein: CASSLARLAGGLSSDTQYF. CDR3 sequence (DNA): TGTGCCAGCAGCTTAGCTCGACTAGCGGGGGGTCTTAGCTCGGATACGCAGTATTTT.

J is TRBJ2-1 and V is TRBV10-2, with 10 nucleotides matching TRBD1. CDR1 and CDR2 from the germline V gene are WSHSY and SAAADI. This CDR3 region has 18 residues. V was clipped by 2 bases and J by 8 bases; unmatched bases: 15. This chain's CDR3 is CASSEREIGGTGDYEQFF. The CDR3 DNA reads TGCGCCAGCAGTGAGCGGGAAATTGGGGGGACAGGGGATTATGAGCAGTTCTTC.